Here is one T cell receptor (beta chain) with its context. Its antigen remains unidentified. The sample originates from a study of TIL therapy for anti-PD-1-resistant metastatic lung cancer. Study details: Patients had a median age of approximately 50 years (range roughly 38-75). General study points: Treatment-naive, never-smoker and oncogene-addicted patients were overrepresented in this highly selected cohort.

The time point here: pre-treatment sample, taken before nivolumab and TIL therapy. Most excised metastases sampled were pleural nodules or supraclavicular lymph nodes. Tumors were harvested before any PD-1/PD-L1 blockade. Trimming pared 2 bases from V and 0 bases from J, leaving 7 bases between. Germline values: CDR1 LNHDA, CDR2 SQIVND (reference sequence). This CDR3 has 14 amino acids. This was the immunoSEQ v3 assay. Clones were read by immunoSEQ multiplex PCR, and TCRdb kept only the in-frame ones, dropping some. The data hold about 100,000 clones, with 50% to 70% observed a single time. The V gene is TRBV19, the J gene TRBJ1-1, with D maybe TRBD1 (6 bases). This receptor was identified in a person between 25 and 80 years old with non-small cell lung cancer. The source was tumor tissue, collected at baseline. The chain's CDR3 is CASSIQGMNTEAFF. CDR3 DNA: TGTGCCAGTAGTATACAGGGGATGAACACTGAAGCTTTCTTT.